Each of the 27 T cell receptor beta chains below was sequenced from the same sample in a study of T cell changes during pregnancy in multiple sclerosis. Generated by immunoSEQ multiplex PCR, the TCRdb table keeps only in-frame clones and is missing some. This sample has fewer than 90,000 clones, with approximately 92% found just once. Specimen: peripheral blood, collected in the third trimester of pregnancy. These receptors all come from a female donor in good health, enrolled as a control in a pregnancy study.

This clone was detected once. This chain uses TRBV19 with TRBJ2-2; the D gene is possibly TRBD1 (5 bases). The CDR3 has 12 residues. The ends were cut back, 6 bases at V and 5 bases at J, with 7 bases in the middle. Germline CDR1 and CDR2: LNHDA and SQIVND (reference sequence). The CDR3: CASSRQTGELFF. The CDR3 nucleotides read TGTGCCAGTAGCCGACAGACCGGGGAGCTGTTTTTT.

This chain connects TRBV5-8 to TRBJ2-1, with D tentatively TRBD2 (5 bases). The germline V gene encodes CDR1 SGHTS and CDR2 YDEGEE. With 0 bases removed from V and 4 bases from J, the gap between germline ends came to 11 bases. The CDR3 loop spans 15 amino acids. Here the CDR3 reads CASSLELGLYNEQFF. The CDR3 bases are TGTGCCAGCAGCTTGGAGCTTGGACTGTACAATGAGCAGTTCTTC. The whole variable domain, remainder taken from reference TRBV5-8 and TRBJ2-1, is EAGVTQSPTHLIKTRGQQATLRCSPISGHTSVYWYQQALGLGLQFLLWYDEGEERNRGNFPPRFSGRQFPNYSSELNVNALELEDSALYLCASSLELGLYNEQFFGPGTRLTVL.

V usage is TRBV7-9 and J usage is TRBJ1-1; D remains unclear. Between the trimmed V and J ends, which lost 8 bases and 0 bases, there was a span of 10 bases. There are 13 residues in the CDR3. Germline CDR1 and CDR2: SEHNR and FQNEAQ (reference sequence). The CDR3 nucleotides read TGTGCCAGCGGCGACAACATGAACACTGAAGCTTTCTTT. It codes for CASGDNMNTEAFF.

This chain connects TRBV5-1 to TRBJ1-5; a weak D match, TRBD1 (6 bases). The CDR3 covers 14 residues. Germline CDR1 SGHRS, CDR2 YFSETQ. Trimming took off 4 bases at V and 9 bases at J, with 17 bases between the two ends. In DNA, the CDR3 is TGCGCCAGCAGCCCCGGGGCAGGGGATGGGCCCCAGCATTTT. It encodes CASSPGAGDGPQHF. Combining the CDR3 with reference TRBV5-1 and TRBJ1-5 gives the whole variable domain KAGVTQTPRYLIKTRGQQVTLSCSPISGHRSVSWYQQTPGQGLQFLFEYFSETQRNKGNFPGRFSGRQFSNSRSEMNVSTLELGDSALYLCASSPGAGDGPQHFGDGTRLSIL.

V and J are TRBV19 and TRBJ2-7, with TRBD2 as a possible D gene (6 bases). CDR1 and CDR2 from the germline V gene are LNHDA and SQIVND (reference sequence). The ends were cut back, 4 bases at V and 2 bases at J, with 9 bases in the middle. The CDR3 is made up of 13 amino acids. The CDR3: CASSTGLPYEQYF. CDR3 bases: TGTGCCAGTAGTACGGGACTCCCCTACGAGCAGTACTTC.

J is TRBJ2-7 and V is TRBV6-1, with TRBD1 matching 7 bases. V lost 10 bases, J lost 1 base, and 13 bases stayed unmatched. Per germline, CDR1 MNHNS and CDR2 SASEGT. The CDR3 totals 15 residues. The DNA of the CDR3 is TGTGCCACCGTACTAACAGGGGCGGGTTCCTACGAGCAGTACTTC. Its translation: CATVLTGAGSYEQYF.

This clone was seen just once. The chain employs TRBV19 and TRBJ2-5; D gene uncertain. Per the germline V gene, CDR1 is LNHDA and CDR2 is SQIVND (reference sequence). CDR3 length: 16 amino acids. V shed 1 base and J shed 5 bases, with 17 bases lying between them. This CDR3 reads CASSIVIIGSRETQYF. CDR3 DNA: TGTGCCAGTAGTATAGTCATTATCGGCTCGAGGGAGACCCAGTACTTC.

This clone was seen only once. The chain links TRBV5-8 to TRBJ2-5, with D possibly matching TRBD1 (5 bases). The CDR3 runs to 16 residues. Deletions cut 3 bases from V and 1 base from J, with 16 bases between. CDR1 is SGHTS, CDR2 YDEGEE, per germline. CDR3 sequence reads: CASSYGQSKGQETQYF. CDR3 sequence (DNA): TGTGCCAGCAGCTATGGACAATCTAAGGGCCAAGAGACCCAGTACTTC. The entire variable domain, with the rest obtained from reference TRBV5-8 and TRBJ2-5, is as follows: EAGVTQSPTHLIKTRGQQATLRCSPISGHTSVYWYQQALGLGLQFLLWYDEGEERNRGNFPPRFSGRQFPNYSSELNVNALELEDSALYLCASSYGQSKGQETQYFGPGTRLLVL.

J is TRBJ2-1 and V is TRBV19; 8 bases align to TRBD2. The CDR3 loop spans 15 amino acids. Germline values: CDR1 LNHDA, CDR2 SQIVND (reference sequence). Trimming cost V 2 bases and J 4 bases; bases outside gene matches: 4. The CDR3 sequence: CASSIRGGRYNEQFF. As DNA, the CDR3 is TGTGCCAGTAGTATAAGGGGCGGGAGGTACAATGAGCAGTTCTTC.

This clone was picked up one time. The CDR3 reads CASSFSGQGQKEQYF. The DNA for the CDR3 is TGCGCCAGCAGCTTCTCGGGACAGGGGCAAAAGGAGCAGTACTTC. The chain couples TRBV5-1 to TRBJ2-7; 10 bases match TRBD1. Trimming took 2 bases from V and 7 from J; bases not matched to a gene: 9. Germline loops: CDR1 SGHRS, CDR2 YFSETQ. The CDR3 is 15 amino acids. Based on the CDR3 plus reference TRBV5-1 and TRBJ2-7, the full variable domain is KAGVTQTPRYLIKTRGQQVTLSCSPISGHRSVSWYQQTPGQGLQFLFEYFSETQRNKGNFPGRFSGRQFSNSRSEMNVSTLELGDSALYLCASSFSGQGQKEQYFGPGTRLTVT.

The rearrangement uses TRBV27 and TRBJ1-5, with D possibly TRBD1 on 5 matching bases. CDR1 and CDR2 (germline): MNHEY, SMNVEV (reference sequence). The CDR3 extends over 13 amino acids. With 2 bases removed from V and 4 bases from J, the gap between germline ends came to 6 bases. The CDR3 reads CASSLRQNQPQHF. The CDR3 coding sequence is TGTGCCAGCAGTTTACGACAGAATCAGCCCCAGCATTTT.

The rearrangement joins TRBV6-6 to TRBJ2-2; no definite D call. Germline V lookup: CDR1 MNHNY, CDR2 SVGAGI (reference sequence). This CDR3 spans 16 amino acids. With 0 bases removed from V and 0 bases from J, the gap between germline ends came to 8 bases. The CDR3 loop reads CASSYSTLSNTGELFF. CDR3 sequence (DNA): TGTGCCAGCAGTTACTCGACTCTATCGAACACCGGGGAGCTGTTTTTT.

V and J are TRBV10-3 and TRBJ2-3; 8 nucleotides line up with TRBD2. J gave up 7 bases and V 3 bases, and 6 bases lay outside the gene matches. CDR1 is ENHRY and CDR2 is SYGVKD in the germline V gene. CDR3 size: 14 residues. CDR3 amino acids: CAISDRAGVNTQYF. The CDR3 coding sequence is TGTGCCATCAGTGATCGAGCGGGAGTGAATACGCAGTATTTT.

This chain joins TRBV5-1 and TRBJ2-3; 8 bases fit TRBD2. With 1 base clipped from V and 1 base from J, the junction kept 5 bases outside the gene matches. The CDR3 spans 16 residues. CDR1 and CDR2 (germline): SGHRS, YFSETQ. The CDR3 loop is CASSLPTSGRTDTQYF. CDR3 nucleotide sequence: TGCGCCAGCAGCTTGCCTACTAGCGGCCGCACAGATACGCAGTATTTT.

This clone came up many times. J is TRBJ1-1 and V is TRBV19; 8 bases fit TRBD1. J was trimmed by 5 bases and V by 6 bases; bases with no gene match: 2. In germline, CDR1 is LNHDA, CDR2 SQIVND (reference sequence). This CDR3 has 12 residues. The CDR3, as DNA: TGTGCCAGTAGCAGGGGGCGAACTGAAGCTTTCTTT. Encoded protein: CASSRGRTEAFF.

This rearrangement joins TRBV10-3 to TRBJ1-2; possibly TRBD1 for D (6 bases). From germline, CDR1 is ENHRY and CDR2 SYGVKD. V was clipped by 2 bases and J by 4 bases, with 14 bases between them. The CDR3 runs 15 residues. CDR3 sequence: CAISEIIGTTYGYTF. The CDR3 bases are TGTGCCATCAGTGAGATTATTGGGACAACCTATGGCTACACCTTC.

The chain carries TRBV6-5 and TRBJ1-2; D is unclear. Germline-derived CDR1 and CDR2 are MNHEY and SVGAGI. Trimming shortened V by 5 bases and J by 4 bases, and 11 bases separated the two germline ends. The CDR3 is 13 residues long. CDR3 in DNA: TGTGCCAGCAGTCCCCTGGCGGGCTATGGCTACACCTTC. It is translated as CASSPLAGYGYTF.

This chain joins TRBV4-1 and TRBJ1-2; 7 bases agree with TRBD1. Germline-derived CDR1 and CDR2 are MGHRA and YSYEKL. The CDR3 contains 17 residues. The V gene end was trimmed by 1 base and the J gene end by 0 bases; junction bases not matched to a gene: 8. CDR3: CASSQGLGTAANYGYTF. CDR3 nucleotides: TGCGCCAGCAGCCAAGGACTTGGGACAGCAGCTAACTATGGCTACACCTTC.

V gene TRBV5-4 combines with J gene TRBJ2-3, with D unresolved. This CDR3 contains 16 residues. Trimming pared 5 bases from V and 0 bases from J, leaving 16 bases between. In germline, CDR1 is SGHNT, CDR2 YYREEE (reference sequence). The DNA of the CDR3 is TGTGCCAGCAGTCCGGTGGTAGCCGATAGCACAGATACGCAGTATTTT. Encoded protein: CASSPVVADSTDTQYF.

The chain carries TRBV11-2 and TRBJ2-4; 7 nucleotides align to TRBD1. Losses at the gene ends were 2 bases for V and 3 bases for J; bases not matched to a gene: 7. CDR1 and CDR2 from the germline V gene are SGHAT and FQNNGV. The CDR3 is made up of 16 amino acids. Here the CDR3 DNA reads TGTGCCAGCAGCTTATACGGGCAGGGGGTCAAAAACATTCAGTACTTC. This translates into CASSLYGQGVKNIQYF.

The rearrangement joins TRBV7-9 to TRBJ2-1; weak D call: TRBD2 (6 bases). Deletions cut 5 bases from V and 0 bases from J, with 14 bases between. Germline CDR1 is SEHNR and CDR2 is FQNEAQ (reference sequence). The CDR3 consists of 16 residues. The CDR3 DNA reads TGTGCCAGCAGCCCTCGCCTGACTAGCTCCTACAATGAGCAGTTCTTC. Amino acid sequence: CASSPRLTSSYNEQFF.

The chain carries TRBV7-8 and TRBJ2-7; a weak D match, TRBD2 (5 bases). Looked up from germline, CDR1 is SGHVS and CDR2 is FQNEAQ. The CDR3 runs 12 residues. V lost 7 bases to trimming and J lost 5 bases, with 12 bases between them. This CDR3 is CASNLGSDEQYF. The CDR3, as DNA: TGTGCCAGCAACCTAGGGAGCGACGAGCAGTACTTC.

The J gene is TRBJ2-1, the V gene TRBV18, with 7 nucleotides matching TRBD1. The CDR3 sequence is 15 residues long. After removal of 6 bases from V and 5 bases from J, the junction contained 10 bases not matched to a gene. The V gene's germline CDR1 is KGHSH and CDR2 LQKENI. The CDR3 sequence is CASSLTGPPNNEQFF. The CDR3 DNA reads TGTGCCAGCTCCCTGACAGGGCCCCCCAACAATGAGCAGTTCTTC.

V is TRBV5-4 and J is TRBJ2-3; 12 nucleotides line up with TRBD2. The CDR3 consists of 16 residues. V dropped 4 bases and J dropped 2; count of bases not matched to a gene: 5. CDR1 SGHNT and CDR2 YYREEE come from the germline V gene (reference sequence). The CDR3 sequence: CASSLGLAGPTDTQYF. CDR3 bases: TGTGCCAGCAGCCTAGGACTAGCGGGGCCCACAGATACGCAGTATTTT.

The chain uses TRBV5-1 and TRBJ2-3; the match to TRBD2 covers 10 bases. The CDR3 loop spans 16 amino acids. From germline, CDR1 is SGHRS and CDR2 YFSETQ. With 0 bases clipped from V and 2 bases from J, the junction kept 3 bases outside the gene matches. The DNA for the CDR3 is TGCGCCAGCAGCTTGGGGACTAGCGGTTTCACAGATACGCAGTATTTT. Its translation: CASSLGTSGFTDTQYF.

The rearrangement uses TRBV28 and TRBJ1-1; D is unresolved. CDR3 length: 12 amino acids. Looked up from germline, CDR1 is MDHEN and CDR2 is SYDVKM. V was clipped by 10 bases and J by 5 bases, with 14 bases between them. CDR3 loop: CATDFSRTEAFF. CDR3 bases: TGTGCCACCGATTTTAGCCGAACTGAAGCTTTCTTT.

This sequence joins TRBV5-6 and TRBJ2-7; no clear D. Germline assignment: CDR1 SGHDT and CDR2 YYEEEE. The CDR3 runs to 12 residues. Trimming removed 1 base from V and 4 bases from J, with 6 bases in between. CDR3: CASSLSTYEQYF. The CDR3 bases are TGTGCCAGCAGCTTGTCTACTTACGAGCAGTACTTC.